This is a list of T cell receptor beta chains from one sample in a study of OX40 agonist ivuxolimab in advanced cancers. The data were produced by immunoSEQ multiplex PCR, yet TCRdb's version contains in-frame clones alone and is incomplete. This repertoire shows around 72,000 clones, 90% to 95% found once; its top ten account for less than 2.5%. This sample comprised CD4+ or CD8+ T cells sorted from blood, obtained in a trial of the OX40 agonist ivuxolimab. The source is an adult with an advanced solid tumor such as melanoma, head and neck, liver or kidney cancer. CDR3s include the opening cysteine and the closing phenylalanine or tryptophan.

TRBV6-5,16,CASSYCHRERNEKLFF
TRBV14,13,CASSLRQGDTQYF
TRBV19,16,CASSRWSGGFVEKLFF
TRBV5-1,15,CASSLADPRQETQYF
TRBV7-2,16,CASSNLGSSGANVLTF
TRBV28,14,CASSLGGSTDTQYF
TRBV28,15,CASSLRGPVGETQYF
TRBV7-8,14,CASSLPGGSGEQYF
TRBV10-3,16,CATIAQPGPSTGELFF
TRBV5-1,14,CASSLARVDGTQYF
TRBV15,14,CATSRDRGGEKLFF
TRBV7-7,15,CASSLRDSGNYEQYF
TRBV27,14,CASSLSRQSYEQYF
TRBV7-6,22,CASSLAPIPGDRGKYSTDTQYF
TRBV7-9,12,CASSQTVDEQYF
TRBV28,13,CASSWKGTETQYF
TRBV4-1,16,CASSQNQNTDGYGYTF
TRBV7-9,12,CASSDDRSEAFF
TRBV18,15,CASSPYGQNRVEAFF
TRBV6-1,15,CASSVSGVSTDTQYF
TRBV5-1,12,CANPGPTYEQYF
TRBV28,14,CASSLGGQVTEAFF